In its sample, the clone carrying this TCR beta chain was seen once. Its target is not known. V was pared by 4 bases and J by 0 bases, with 14 bases between. The length of the CDR3 is 15 residues. Germline V CDR1 and CDR2: GTSNPN, SVGIG (reference sequence). The sequenced template was cDNA made from the entire isolated RNA. The assay was immunoSEQ multiplex PCR, and TCRdb's table has in-frame clones only and misses some. Of around 150,000 clones in the sample, roughly 60% were seen once. The record originates from a study of beta chain features in type 1 diabetes. Study findings and constraints: Whatever favoring of shorter templates PCR might show would apply equally to patients and controls. There was a moderate but significant shortening of TCRB CDR3s in all four CD4+ subsets of Type 1 diabetes patients.

The TCR was taken from a man between 25 and 39 years old with type 1 diabetes. The chain uses TRBV30 and TRBJ2-3; D remains ambiguous. The sample comprised naive CD4+ T cells from blood. The CDR3 spells CAWTRLSPSTDTQYF. The DNA of the CDR3 is TGTGCCTGGACCCGACTGTCCCCTAGCACAGATACGCAGTATTTT.